What follows is one T cell receptor beta chain and its context. Germline CDR1 is SNHLY and CDR2 is FYNNEI. V was clipped by 6 bases and J by 0 bases; unmatched bases: 3. The CDR3 extends over 14 amino acids. Sequencing was performed with immunoSEQ multiplex PCR; in TCRdb, only in-frame clones are kept and a portion is missing. The table records roughly 100,000 clones, roughly four fifths of them present only once. This entry belongs to a study of T cell clones after liver transplantation. Study in general: TCRbeta sequencing after a pre-transplant mixed lymphocyte reaction identified graft-donor-reactive clones, later tracked in post-transplant blood. HCV positivity affected three of eight recipients; the rest lacked autoimmune or viral indications. Samples came pre-transplant, pre-randomization before withdrawal, and post-randomization after withdrawal ended.

The chain is built from TRBV2 and TRBJ2-3; the match to TRBD2 covers 7 bases. Here the sequenced sample was CD4+ T cells from blood, taken before liver transplant. The sequence was obtained from a human donor who received a liver transplant. The CDR3 region has the DNA TGTGCCAGCAGCAAGCGGGAAAGCACAGATACGCAGTATTTT. Protein: CASSKRESTDTQYF.